Listed below are T cell receptor beta chains from one sample, sequenced in a study of radiation and T cells in renal cell carcinoma. Sequencing used immunoSEQ multiplex PCR; TCRdb keeps in-frame clones, though not all of them. The sample contains roughly 130,000 clones, approximately 90% of which appear only once. Sequences were derived from blood, sampled from a patient whose treatment included radiotherapy and nephrectomy. The origin of the receptors is a woman aged 45-59 years with renal cell carcinoma. The CDR3 runs from the conserved cysteine through the conserved F or W. Each record gives: V gene, clone size, J gene, D gene, CDR3 protein, CDR3 DNA. A D gene is named only where the DNA matches it firmly. Not all rows give a size; the values are once, few, many and, for expanded clones, a class.

>TRBV10-3|.|TRBJ1-5|.
CAISGGQSQNQPQHF
TGTGCCATCAGTGGAGGACAGTCCCAGAATCAGCCCCAGCATTTT
>TRBV14|.|TRBJ1-1|.
CASSHINRMNTEAFF
TGTGCCAGCAGCCATATAAACAGAATGAACACTGAAGCTTTCTTT
>TRBV11-3|.|TRBJ2-2|TRBD1
CASSPGTGGTGELFF
TGTGCCAGCAGCCCTGGGACAGGGGGCACCGGGGAGCTGTTTTTT
>TRBV6-1|.|TRBJ1-1|.
CASSDQGSPVTEAFF
TGTGCCAGCAGTGATCAGGGTTCCCCGGTCACTGAAGCTTTCTTT
>TRBV7-3|.|TRBJ2-7|.
CASSKDSQRSYEQYF
TGTGCCAGCAGCAAGGACAGTCAGAGGTCCTACGAGCAGTACTTC
>TRBV7-2|.|TRBJ1-2|.
CASSLAAGGGNDYGYTF
TGTGCCAGCAGCTTAGCGGCCGGGGGAGGTAATGACTATGGCTACACCTTC
>TRBV4-2|.|TRBJ1-4|.
CASSQVAGDNEKLFF
TGTGCCAGCAGCCAAGTGGCAGGGGATAATGAAAAACTGTTTTTT
>TRBV4-3|.|TRBJ2-5|.
CASSPASPEGQETQYF
TGCGCCAGCAGTCCAGCGTCCCCCGAGGGCCAAGAGACCCAGTACTTC
>TRBV9|.|TRBJ1-1|.
CASSVYSLGTEAFF
TGTGCCAGCAGCGTATACTCCCTCGGGACTGAAGCTTTCTTT
>TRBV7-9|.|TRBJ1-5|.
CASSLMGRDQPQHF
TGTGCCAGCAGCTTAATGGGGCGAGATCAGCCCCAGCATTTT
>TRBV19|.|TRBJ2-3|TRBD1
CASTGQGARADTQYF
TGTGCCAGTACAGGACAGGGGGCGCGAGCAGATACGCAGTATTTT
>TRBV6-6|.|TRBJ2-5|.
CASSTLRGRETQYF
TGTGCCAGCAGTACCTTGAGAGGCCGGGAGACCCAGTACTTC
>TRBV29-1|.|TRBJ1-2|TRBD1
CSVEETGTGFGYTF
TGCAGCGTTGAAGAAACCGGGACAGGGTTTGGCTACACCTTC
>TRBV5-4|.|TRBJ2-3|.
CASSLGAGTDTQYF
TGTGCCAGCAGCTTAGGAGCGGGCACAGATACGCAGTATTTT
>TRBV15|.|TRBJ2-4|TRBD2
CATLNAGGRYPKNIQYF
TGTGCCACGCTGAATGCGGGGGGGCGATACCCCAAAAACATTCAGTACTTC
>TRBV15|few|TRBJ1-1|.
CATSRDHNTEAFF
TGTGCCACCAGCAGAGATCATAACACTGAAGCTTTCTTT
>TRBV28|.|TRBJ2-7|TRBD1
CASSPGQELSYEQYF
TGTGCCAGCAGCCCTGGACAGGAACTCTCCTACGAGCAGTACTTC
>TRBV15|.|TRBJ2-7|TRBD1
CATSRESPILRDRVYEQYF
TGTGCCACCAGCAGAGAATCACCCATACTCCGGGACAGGGTCTACGAGCAGTACTTC
>TRBV5-1|.|TRBJ1-2|.
CASSSGVEGYTF
TGCGCCAGCAGCTCGGGAGTTGAGGGCTACACCTTC
>TRBV6-1|.|TRBJ1-3|.
CASGTNSGNTIYF
TGTGCCAGCGGTACTAACTCTGGAAACACCATATATTTT
>TRBV19|.|TRBJ2-7|.
CASSIEWPGPYEQYF
TGTGCCAGTAGTATCGAGTGGCCAGGGCCCTACGAGCAGTACTTC
>TRBV9|.|TRBJ1-1|TRBD1
CASSEADRGTEAFF
TGTGCCAGCAGCGAAGCCGACAGGGGGACTGAAGCTTTCTTT
>TRBV23-1|.|TRBJ1-1|.
CASPVEFMNTEAFF
TGCGCCAGCCCCGTGGAGTTCATGAACACTGAAGCTTTCTTT
>TRBV5-4|.|TRBJ2-7|TRBD1
CASSLTGFGYEQYF
TGTGCCAGCAGCCTGACAGGGTTCGGCTACGAGCAGTACTTC
>TRBV11-3|.|TRBJ2-7|.
CASSFGTVYEQYF
TGTGCCAGCAGCTTCGGGACGGTCTACGAGCAGTACTTC
>TRBV14|.|TRBJ1-5|.
CASSQGRWGPQHF
TGTGCCAGCAGCCAGGGACGGTGGGGGCCCCAGCATTTT
>TRBV19|.|TRBJ1-5|.
CASSTRVGQPQHF
TGTGCCAGTAGTACGCGTGTAGGCCAGCCCCAGCATTTT
>TRBV4-2|.|TRBJ2-7|.
CASTPFFLRGSGAYEQYF
TGTGCCAGCACCCCTTTCTTCCTGCGAGGGAGTGGGGCCTACGAGCAGTACTTC
>TRBV11-3|.|TRBJ2-3|.
CASSLNPGTDTQYF
TGTGCCAGCAGCTTAAACCCAGGGACAGATACGCAGTATTTT
>TRBV7-9|.|TRBJ1-6|.
CASSLRDGRNSPLHF
TGTGCCAGCAGCTTGAGAGACGGTCGGAATTCACCCCTCCACTTT
>TRBV6-1|.|TRBJ1-2|TRBD1
CASSEDRVNGYTF
TGTGCCAGCAGTGAGGACAGGGTGAATGGCTACACCTTC
>TRBV6-6|.|TRBJ2-5|.
CASSYLVGGAETQYF
TGTGCCAGCAGTTACCTCGTGGGGGGGGCTGAGACCCAGTACTTC
>TRBV7-7|.|TRBJ2-2|.
CASSLQGPNTGELFF
TGTGCTAGCAGCTTGCAAGGGCCGAACACCGGGGAGCTGTTTTTT
>TRBV5-4|.|TRBJ2-1|TRBD2
CASSSLSLAGDEQFF
TGTGCCAGCAGCAGCTTGAGTTTAGCGGGCGATGAGCAGTTCTTC
>TRBV10-1|.|TRBJ2-7|TRBD2
CASSESSGVAYEQYF
TGCGCCAGCAGTGAGAGTAGCGGGGTGGCCTACGAGCAGTACTTC
>TRBV6-6|.|TRBJ2-7|TRBD1
CASSPPDRAEQYF
TGTGCCAGCAGCCCTCCAGACAGGGCCGAGCAGTACTTC
>TRBV7-9|.|TRBJ2-7|.
CASSFLWTGDEQYF
TGTGCCAGCAGCTTCCTCTGGACCGGCGACGAGCAGTACTTC
>TRBV5-1|.|TRBJ1-1|.
CASSLEGGLTEAFF
TGCGCCAGCAGCTTGGAGGGGGGTTTGACTGAAGCTTTCTTT
>TRBV5-4|.|TRBJ2-7|.
CASSLGLASIYEQYF
TGTGCCAGCAGCTTGGGCCTAGCGAGCATCTACGAGCAGTACTTC
>TRBV4-3|few|TRBJ1-4|.
CASSQDPSALNEKLFF
TGCGCCAGCAGCCAAGATCCTAGTGCTCTTAATGAAAAACTGTTTTTT
>TRBV2|once|TRBJ2-3|.
CASSKHNSRTDTQYF
TGTGCCAGCAGTAAACACAATTCACGCACAGATACGCAGTATTTT
>TRBV13|.|TRBJ2-3|.
CASSTREDTQYF
TGTGCCAGCAGCACCAGGGAGGATACGCAGTATTTT
>TRBV7-3|.|TRBJ2-6|.
CASSLRGAGANVLTF
TGTGCCAGCAGCTTAAGAGGGGCAGGGGCCAACGTCCTGACTTTC